This T cell receptor (beta chain) was recovered during a study of beta chain features in type 1 diabetes. CDR3 size: 15 residues. Per germline, CDR1 SEHNR and CDR2 FQNEAQ (reference sequence). Losses at the gene ends were 1 base for V and 4 bases for J; bases not matched to a gene: 3. One heparinised blood draw averaging about 120 mL was given by each donor. Comment on this clone: Its antigen is undetermined.

TCRB transcripts that were expressed got sequenced, as all of the isolated RNA had been reverse transcribed. Assay: immunoSEQ multiplex PCR; the TCRdb copy retains only in-frame clones and omits some. This sample carries 200,000 to 300,000 clones, about a fifth of them seen once, and the ten largest clones take about 0.028%. Study outcomes and limitations: Moderately but significantly shorter TCRB CDR3s were found in Type 1 diabetes patients in all four CD4+ subsets.

The genes are TRBV7-9 and TRBJ2-5; 10 bases match TRBD2. The receptor's source is a woman aged 35 to 49 with type 1 diabetes. Sequenced sample: naive CD4+ T cells from blood. The CDR3 reads CASSLGLAGAETQYF. DNA of the CDR3: TGTGCCAGCAGCTTAGGGCTAGCGGGAGCAGAGACCCAGTACTTC. The full variable domain, its missing parts supplied by reference TRBV7-9 and TRBJ2-5, is DTGVSQNPRHKITKRGQNVTFRCDPISEHNRLYWYRQTLGQGPEFLTYFQNEAQLEKSRLLSDRFSAERPKGSFSTLEIQRTEQGDSAMYLCASSLGLAGAETQYFGPGTRLLVL.